A selection of T cell receptor beta chains follows, all from one sample in a study of T cell responses to AZD1222 COVID-19 vaccine. Data came from immunoSEQ multiplex PCR; TCRdb stores just in-frame clones and leaves some out. The table shows approximately 150,000 clones, with roughly nine tenths occurring only once. This specimen consisted of peripheral blood, obtained on day 0 of AZD1222 vaccination. The receptor source for this set is an adult in good health. Both conserved end residues are part of each CDR3.

CDR3	J	V	length
CATSRVRTAGGMDTQYF	TRBJ2-3	TRBV15	17
CASSARQVSLGANVLTF	TRBJ2-6	TRBV7-2	17
CASSLGTSGRARYNEQFF	TRBJ2-1	TRBV11-2	18
CASSLGAGDYGYTF	TRBJ1-2	TRBV7-3	14
CASRGGRAADTQYF	TRBJ2-3	TRBV6-5	14
CVTRPSNYGYTF	TRBJ1-2	TRBV28	12
CASSYRIGNNEQFF	TRBJ2-1	TRBV6-2/TRBV6-3	14
CASSSPGTGGGSPLHF	TRBJ1-6	TRBV28	16
CASSLAQAGDAFF	TRBJ1-1	TRBV5-1	13
CATSSSRSGVNEQFF	TRBJ2-1	TRBV15	15
CASSPPGRSNTGELFF	TRBJ2-2	TRBV18	16
CASSEGPYTSPLHF	TRBJ1-6	TRBV6-6	14
CASSESGPASGGEKLFF	TRBJ1-4	TRBV6-1	17
CASSYRAGEANTGELFF	TRBJ2-2	TRBV6-2/TRBV6-3	17
CAWSMDRGNTEAFF	TRBJ1-1	TRBV30	14
CASSSISENSPLHF	TRBJ1-6	TRBV5-1	14